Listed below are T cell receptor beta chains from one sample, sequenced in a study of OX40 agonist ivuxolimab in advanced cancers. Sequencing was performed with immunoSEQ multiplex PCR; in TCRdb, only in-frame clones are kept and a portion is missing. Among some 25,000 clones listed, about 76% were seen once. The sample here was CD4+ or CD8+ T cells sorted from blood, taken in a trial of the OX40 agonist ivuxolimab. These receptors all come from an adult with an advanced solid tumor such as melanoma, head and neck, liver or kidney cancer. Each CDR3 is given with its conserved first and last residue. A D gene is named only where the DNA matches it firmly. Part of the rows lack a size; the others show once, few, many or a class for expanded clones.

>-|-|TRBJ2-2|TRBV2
TGTGCCAGAGGTATCACCGGGGAGCTGTTTTTT
CARGITGELFF
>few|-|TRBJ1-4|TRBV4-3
TGCGCCAGCAGCCAAGCAGGGGCCGGACGGCATAATGAAAAACTGTTTTTT
CASSQAGAGRHNEKLFF
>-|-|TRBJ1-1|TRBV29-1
TGCAGCGTCGAGGTGATGAACACTGAAGCTTTCTTT
CSVEVMNTEAFF
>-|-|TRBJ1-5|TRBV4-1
TGCGCCAGCAGCCAAGGAGGGCGCCAGCCCCAGCATTTT
CASSQGGRQPQHF
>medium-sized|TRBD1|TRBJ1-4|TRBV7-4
TGTGCCAGCAGACCAAATCACCGGACAGGGGGTAGTAGGGCTAATGAAAAACTGTTTTTT
CASRPNHRTGGSRANEKLFF
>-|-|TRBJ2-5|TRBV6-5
TGTGCCAGCAGTTACCCTGGAGGGGCAGAGACCCAGTACTTC
CASSYPGGAETQYF
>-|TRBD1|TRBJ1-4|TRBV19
TGTGCCAGTAGTATTTCAGGGGGCGACGAAAAACTGTTTTTT
CASSISGGDEKLFF
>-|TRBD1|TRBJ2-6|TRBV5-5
TGTGCCAGCAGCTTAAACCGACAGGGGTACTCCGGGGCCAACGTCCTGACTTTC
CASSLNRQGYSGANVLTF
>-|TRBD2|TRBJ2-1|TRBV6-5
TGTGCCAGCATGTTGACTAGCGGGTTTTACAATGAGCAGTTCTTC
CASMLTSGFYNEQFF
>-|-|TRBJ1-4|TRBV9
TGTGCCAGCAGCGTAGATCCTTCCGGGGACGTAGTCGAAAAACTGTTTTTT
CASSVDPSGDVVEKLFF
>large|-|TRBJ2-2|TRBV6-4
TGTGCCAGCAGTGAGACTAGCACCGGGGAGCTGTTTTTT
CASSETSTGELFF
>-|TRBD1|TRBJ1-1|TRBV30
TGTGCCTGGAGTGTACGCCCAGGGGGTGGTACTGAAGCTTTCTTT
CAWSVRPGGGTEAFF
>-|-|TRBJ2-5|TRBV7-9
TGTGCCAGCAGCTTAGTGACAGAAGAGACCCAGTACTTC
CASSLVTEETQYF
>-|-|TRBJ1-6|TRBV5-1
TGCGCCAGTACTGGACTGGGGGGAAATAATTCACCCCTCCACTTT
CASTGLGGNNSPLHF
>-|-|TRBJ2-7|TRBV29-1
TGCAGCGTTGAGGACAGCCTCTCCTACGAGCAGTACTTC
CSVEDSLSYEQYF
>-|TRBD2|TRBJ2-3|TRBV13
TGTGCCAGCAGCTCAACCGGGACTAGCGGGGTCACAGATACGCAGTATTTT
CASSSTGTSGVTDTQYF
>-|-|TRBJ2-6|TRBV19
TGTGCCAGTAGTCTCTCCTACTCTGGGGCCAACGTCCTGACTTTC
CASSLSYSGANVLTF
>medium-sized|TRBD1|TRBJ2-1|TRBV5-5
TGTGCCAGCAGCGTGGGACAGGGGAATGAGCAGTTCTTC
CASSVGQGNEQFF
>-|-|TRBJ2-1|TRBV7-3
TGTGCCAGCAGCTACGGGACCCTGTACAATGAGCAGTTCTTC
CASSYGTLYNEQFF
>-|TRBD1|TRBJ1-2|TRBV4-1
TGCGCCAGCAGCCCAGGACAGGGGAAGGCATATGGCTACACCTTC
CASSPGQGKAYGYTF
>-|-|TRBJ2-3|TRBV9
TGTGCCAGCAGCGCCGCCCAGGAGGCAGATACGCAGTATTTT
CASSAAQEADTQYF
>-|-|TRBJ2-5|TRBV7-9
TGTGCCAGCAGCGAGAATGGGGGAGAGACCCAGTACTTC
CASSENGGETQYF
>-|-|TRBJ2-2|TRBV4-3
TGCGCCAGCAGCCAAGACCCCTCTCGGGACACCGGGGAGCTGTTTTTT
CASSQDPSRDTGELFF
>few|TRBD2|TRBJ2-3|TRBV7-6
TGTGCCAGCAGCTTAGAGACCCTTACTAGCGGGGGTGGAGATACGCAGTATTTT
CASSLETLTSGGGDTQYF
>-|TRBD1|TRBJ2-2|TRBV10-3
TGTGCCATCAGTTCAACAGGGGGCGCGAACACCGGGGAGCTGTTTTTT
CAISSTGGANTGELFF
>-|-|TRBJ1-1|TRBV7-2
TGTGCCAGCAGCCACGACTCGGCTGAAGCTTTCTTT
CASSHDSAEAFF
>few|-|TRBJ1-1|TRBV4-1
TGCGCCAGCAGCCTCGCCTACGAACCGGCTTTCTTT
CASSLAYEPAFF
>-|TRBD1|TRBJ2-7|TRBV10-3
TGTGCCATGGGACCCGACAGGGACACTACGGGAGAGCAGTACTTC
CAMGPDRDTTGEQYF
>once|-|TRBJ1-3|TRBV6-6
TGTGCCAGCAGTCCCGGGGTATACCAGCAAAACACCATATATTTT
CASSPGVYQQNTIYF
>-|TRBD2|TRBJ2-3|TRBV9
TGTGCCAGCAGCCGAGCGGGGGGCACAGATACGCAGTATTTT
CASSRAGGTDTQYF
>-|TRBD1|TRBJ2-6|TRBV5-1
TGCGCCAGCAGCTTACAGGGGTCGGCTGGGGCCAACGTCCTGACTTTC
CASSLQGSAGANVLTF
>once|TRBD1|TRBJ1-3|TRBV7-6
TGTGCCAGCAGCTCGGGACAGCTAACCTCTGGAAACACCATATATTTT
CASSSGQLTSGNTIYF
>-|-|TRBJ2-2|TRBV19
TGTGCCAGTAGTATTGATTGGGGACGAAGATCCACCGGGGAGCTGTTTTTT
CASSIDWGRRSTGELFF